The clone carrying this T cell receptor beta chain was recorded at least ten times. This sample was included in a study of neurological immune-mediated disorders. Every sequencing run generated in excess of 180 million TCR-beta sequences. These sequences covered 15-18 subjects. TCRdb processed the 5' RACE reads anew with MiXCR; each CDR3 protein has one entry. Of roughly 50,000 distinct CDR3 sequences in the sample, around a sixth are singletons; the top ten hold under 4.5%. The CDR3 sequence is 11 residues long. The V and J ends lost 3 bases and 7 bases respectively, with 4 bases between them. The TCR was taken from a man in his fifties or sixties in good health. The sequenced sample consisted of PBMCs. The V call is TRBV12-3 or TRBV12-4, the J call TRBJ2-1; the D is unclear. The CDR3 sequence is CASSFLNEQFF. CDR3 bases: TGTGCCAGCAGTTTTTTAAATGAGCAGTTCTTC.